These 9 T cell receptor beta chains were sequenced from one sample in a study of persistence of HIV-infected CD4 T cells. Their specific antigens are unknown. Nonspecific anti-CD3/anti-CD28 bead stimulation represents the broad CD4+ T cell repertoire. CD4+ T cells upregulating both CD40 ligand and CD69 were sorted as responding cells. This was the immunoSEQ version 4 assay in survey mode. The method was immunoSEQ multiplex PCR; TCRdb's version includes in-frame clones alone and lacks a portion of them. The sample shows roughly 41,000 clones, 80% to 90% of them seen only once. Sequences were derived from CD4+ T cells sorted from PBMCs after approximately 19-hour stimulation, sampled from a patient who received antiretroviral therapy. These TCRs come from an adult man with HIV who was CMV-seropositive.

This sequence joins TRBV6-5 and TRBJ1-3; D is unclear. Per germline, CDR1 MNHEY and CDR2 SVGAGI. The CDR3 has 12 amino acids. V lost 6 bases to trimming and J lost 3 bases, with 6 bases between them. CDR3 sequence: CASSWLGNTIYF. The DNA of the CDR3 is TGTGCCAGCAGCTGGCTTGGAAACACCATATATTTT.

V and J are TRBV12-3 or TRBV12-4 and TRBJ2-5; no definite D call. The CDR3 totals 12 residues. V lost 1 base and J 5 bases, leaving 5 bases between the germline ends. The CDR3 DNA is TGTGCCAGCAGTTTAGTGGTTGAGACCCAGTACTTC. Encoded protein: CASSLVVETQYF.

This chain connects TRBV6-5 to TRBJ1-1; no firm D call. Trimming took off 6 bases at V and 4 bases at J, with 18 bases between the two ends. CDR1 is MNHEY and CDR2 is SVGAGI in the germline V gene. The CDR3 length is 15 residues. The CDR3 nucleotides are TGTGCCAGCAGCCTGTCGACGGGGATAACCACTGAAGCTTTCTTT. Translation gives CASSLSTGITTEAFF.

This clone showed up just once. The rearrangement links TRBV3-1 (or the pseudogene TRBV3-2) to TRBJ1-3; tentatively, D is TRBD1 (5 bases). The V gene lost 0 bases and the J gene lost 2 bases, with 11 bases spanning the gap. This CDR3 is 16 amino acids long. Per the germline V gene, CDR1 is LGHDT and CDR2 is YNNKEL (reference sequence). The CDR3 region is CASSQESGSPGNTIYF. The CDR3 nucleotides read TGTGCCAGCAGCCAAGAGTCAGGGTCGCCTGGAAACACCATATATTTT.

This clone was counted once. V gene TRBV5-3 combines with J gene TRBJ2-3; D not certain. TRBV5-3 is treated as an ORF (open reading frame) with a function not yet certain. This CDR3 comprises 17 residues. With 0 bases removed from V and 8 bases from J, the gap between germline ends came to 22 bases. The CDR3 loop is CARSLAKKTRPQITQYF. CDR3 bases: TGTGCCAGAAGCTTGGCCAAGAAGACGCGGCCACAGATTACGCAGTATTTT.

The chain is built from TRBV6-1 and TRBJ2-3; tentatively, D is TRBD1 (8 bases). The V gene's germline CDR1 is MNHNS and CDR2 SASEGT. This CDR3 spans 16 amino acids. V lost 4 bases and J lost 0, with 14 bases in between. The chain's CDR3 is CASSAYRGGSTDTQYF. In nucleotides, the CDR3 is TGTGCCAGCAGTGCTTACAGGGGGGGAAGCACAGATACGCAGTATTTT.

The chain has TRBV4-1 and TRBJ1-2; TRBD1 agrees at 8 bases. This CDR3 comprises 15 residues. After removal of 4 bases from V and 2 bases from J, the junction contained 6 bases not matched to a gene. The germline gives CDR1 MGHRA, CDR2 YSYEKL. CDR3: CASSLRTGTNYGYTF. DNA of the CDR3: TGCGCCAGCAGCCTCCGGACAGGGACGAACTATGGCTACACCTTC.

The sample holds a few counts of this clone. Additional DNA sequences in this sample encode the identical CDR3. This chain links TRBV6-5 with TRBJ1-6; D uncertain. Germline V CDR1 and CDR2: MNHEY, SVGAGI. The germline V and J ends were trimmed by 4 bases and 8 bases, with 12 bases remaining between them. The CDR3 has 14 amino acids. The CDR3 DNA follows: TGTGCCAGCAGTTCGAGTCGAAGGGATTCACCCCTCCACTTT. This encodes CASSSSRRDSPLHF.

The chain has TRBV6-6 and TRBJ2-2; 8 positions agree with TRBD1. CDR1 MNHNY and CDR2 SVGAGI come from the germline V gene (reference sequence). This CDR3 is built from 14 residues. The J segment lost 3 bases and the V segment lost 8 bases, leaving 5 bases of the junction unmatched. The CDR3 region has the DNA TGTGCCAGCGCAGGACAGGGCTACACCGGGGAGCTGTTTTTT. Protein sequence: CASAGQGYTGELFF.